The 17 T cell receptor beta chains below all came from one sample that was sequenced in a study of blood T cell repertoires in COVID-19. The method was immunoSEQ multiplex PCR; TCRdb's version includes in-frame clones alone and lacks a portion of them. The sample contains 170,000 or so clones, around 83% of which appear only once. Material for sequencing was peripheral blood. These receptors came from a human donor in a cohort sampled during active COVID-19.

The V gene is TRBV24-1, the J gene TRBJ1-2, with a tentative D call TRBD1 (6 bases). V lost 3 bases, J lost 7 bases, and 14 bases lay in between. The germline gives CDR1 KGHDR, CDR2 SFDVKD. The CDR3 covers 14 residues. CDR3 bases: TGTGCCACCAGTGATAGCCGGGACACGGCTGGCTACACCTTC. Translating gives CATSDSRDTAGYTF.

This chain joins TRBV2 and TRBJ1-2, with D hard to call. The V end lost 8 bases, the J end lost 4 bases, and 11 bases lay between the germline ends. This CDR3 contains 12 residues. Germline V gene lookup returns CDR1 SNHLY and CDR2 FYNNEI. As DNA, the CDR3 is TGTGCCAGCGCACCAGGTACCTATGGCTACACCTTC. Translating it yields CASAPGTYGYTF.

This chain connects TRBV6-6 to TRBJ1-2; D is possibly TRBD1 (5 bases). The CDR3 totals 14 residues. V lost 4 bases, J lost 2 bases, and 11 bases lay in between. Germline V gene lookup returns CDR1 MNHNY and CDR2 SVGAGI (reference sequence). This chain's CDR3 is CASSLSSGNYGYTF. As DNA, the CDR3 is TGTGCCAGCAGTTTATCCTCAGGGAACTATGGCTACACCTTC.

The gene calls are TRBV27 and TRBJ1-1; possibly TRBD1 for D (6 bases). The CDR3 sequence is 14 residues long. The V end lost 0 bases, the J end lost 3 bases, and 8 bases lay between the germline ends. Germline V gives CDR1 MNHEY, CDR2 SMNVEV (reference sequence). CDR3 DNA: TGTGCCAGCAGTTTATCGGACAGACACACTGAAGCTTTCTTT. It translates to CASSLSDRHTEAFF.

The gene calls are TRBV11-2 and TRBJ1-3; D call uncertain. The CDR3 length is 18 residues. Germline V gene data show CDR1 as SGHAT and CDR2 as FQNNGV. V lost 2 bases and J 0 bases, leaving 17 bases between the germline ends. DNA of the CDR3: TGTGCCAGCAGCTTACCCGGGAGATCGTCCTACTCTGGAAACACCATATATTTT. Encoded protein: CASSLPGRSSYSGNTIYF.

V is TRBV23-1 and J is TRBJ2-7; 8 bases are shared with TRBD1. TRBV23-1 is treated as an ORF (open reading frame) with a function not yet certain. This CDR3 is built from 16 residues. The J segment lost 6 bases and the V segment lost 6 bases, leaving 16 bases of the junction unmatched. Here the CDR3 DNA reads TGCGCCAGCAGGCATACTACCGGGACAGGCCCCCTCGAGCAGTACTTC. This encodes CASRHTTGTGPLEQYF.

The chain joins TRBV7-9 to TRBJ1-1; TRBD1 matches 7 bases. The V and J ends lost 1 base and 0 bases, in that order; junction bases with no gene match: 8. This CDR3 spans 17 amino acids. From germline, CDR1 is SEHNR and CDR2 FQNEAQ (reference sequence). As DNA, the CDR3 is TGTGCCAGCAGCTTAGGATGGGACAGCGTATTGAACACTGAAGCTTTCTTT. The encoded protein is CASSLGWDSVLNTEAFF. Complete variable domain (other parts from reference TRBV7-9 and TRBJ1-1): DTGVSQNPRHKITKRGQNVTFRCDPISEHNRLYWYRQTLGQGPEFLTYFQNEAQLEKSRLLSDRFSAERPKGSFSTLEIQRTEQGDSAMYLCASSLGWDSVLNTEAFFGQGTRLTVV.

The chain is built from TRBV5-4 and TRBJ1-2; unclear D gene. Trimming removed 0 bases at V and 3 bases at J, with 6 bases between. This CDR3 contains 13 residues. In germline, CDR1 is SGHNT, CDR2 YYREEE (reference sequence). This chain's CDR3 is CASSLDSHYGYTF. DNA for the CDR3: TGTGCCAGCAGCTTGGACAGCCACTATGGCTACACCTTC. The entire variable domain, with the rest obtained from reference TRBV5-4 and TRBJ1-2, is as follows: ETGVTQSPTHLIKTRGQQVTLRCSSQSGHNTVSWYQQALGQGPQFIFQYYREEENGRGNFPPRFSGLQFPNYSSELNVNALELDDSALYLCASSLDSHYGYTFGSGTRLTVV.

This clone was observed a handful of times. The chain recombines TRBV14 with TRBJ1-1; TRBD1 is a possible D gene (5 bases). The length of the CDR3 is 14 residues. The V end lost 0 bases, the J end lost 5 bases, and 10 bases lay between the germline ends. Germline assignment: CDR1 SGHDN and CDR2 FVKESK. The CDR3 loop is CASSQDVGGTEAFF. The CDR3 DNA sequence: TGTGCCAGCAGCCAAGATGTGGGGGGGACTGAAGCTTTCTTT. Using reference TRBV14 and TRBJ1-1 for the parts outside the CDR3, the full variable domain is EAGVTQFPSHSVIEKGQTVTLRCDPISGHDNLYWYRRVMGKEIKFLLHFVKESKQDESGMPNNRFLAERTGGTYSTLKVQPAELEDSGVYFCASSQDVGGTEAFFGQGTRLTVV.

This sequence joins TRBV4-3 and TRBJ1-3; D is unclear. Trimming cost V 0 bases and J 7 bases, with 16 bases left between them. Per the germline V gene, CDR1 is LGHNA and CDR2 is YSLEER. The CDR3 is 16 amino acids. Here the CDR3 DNA reads TGCGCCAGCAGCCAAGATCTCGCGGCAGCCCCGAACACCATATATTTT. Translated: CASSQDLAAAPNTIYF.

The rearrangement uses TRBV4-3 and TRBJ1-1; TRBD1 is a possible D gene (5 bases). Trimming stripped 4 bases from V and 7 bases from J, with 13 bases between. Germline-derived CDR1 and CDR2 are LGHNA and YSLEER. This CDR3 comprises 13 residues. CDR3 nucleotide sequence: TGCGCCAGCAGCCCCCTTCGGGGACTTGAAGCTTTCTTT. Residues: CASSPLRGLEAFF.

This chain links TRBV18 with TRBJ2-2; TRBD2 agrees at 8 bases. The length of the CDR3 is 17 residues. CDR1 and CDR2 (germline): KGHSH, LQKENI. V lost 4 bases to trimming and J lost 7 bases; unmatched junction nucleotides: 14. As DNA, the CDR3 is TGTGCCAGCTCACGCTACCCCAGCGGGAGCGAGGTCGGGGAGCTGTTTTTT. It encodes CASSRYPSGSEVGELFF.

V is TRBV4-3 and J is TRBJ2-7, with 7 bases identical to TRBD1. V gave up 2 bases and J gave up 2 bases; unmatched junction bases: 6. The germline V gene encodes CDR1 LGHNA and CDR2 YSLEER. There are 15 residues in the CDR3. The CDR3 DNA reads as TGCGCCAGCAGCCAATCTACCGGACAGGCCTACGAGCAGTACTTC. Translating gives CASSQSTGQAYEQYF.

This clone was seen a handful of times. The V gene is TRBV3-1 (or the pseudogene TRBV3-2), the J gene TRBJ1-2, with D hard to call. Germline V gene lookup returns CDR1 LGHDT and CDR2 YNNKEL (reference sequence). The CDR3 covers 12 residues. The V end was cut by 0 bases, the J end by 8 bases, with 7 bases between. CDR3 sequence: CASSQEPLGYTF. The CDR3 DNA reads as TGTGCCAGCAGCCAAGAACCACTGGGCTACACCTTC.

The rearrangement links TRBV7-9 to TRBJ1-6; 8 bases map to TRBD1. Trimming took 6 bases from V and 9 from J; bases not matched to a gene: 7. This CDR3 comprises 14 residues. Germline V gene lookup returns CDR1 SEHNR and CDR2 FQNEAQ (reference sequence). Here the CDR3 reads CASRQDREFSPLHF. CDR3 DNA: TGTGCCAGCAGACAGGACAGGGAGTTTTCACCCCTCCACTTT.

This clone was counted once. V usage is TRBV5-1 and J usage is TRBJ2-2, with 14 bases identical to TRBD2. Germline V gene data show CDR1 as SGHRS and CDR2 as YFSETQ. With V trimmed by 3 bases and J by 5 bases, 6 bases remained unmatched. The length of the CDR3 is 17 residues. The CDR3 here is CASSWGLAGVRTGELFF. CDR3 bases: TGCGCCAGCAGCTGGGGACTAGCGGGAGTGCGGACCGGGGAGCTGTTTTTT. Full variable domain (rest looked up from reference TRBV5-1 and TRBJ2-2): KAGVTQTPRYLIKTRGQQVTLSCSPISGHRSVSWYQQTPGQGLQFLFEYFSETQRNKGNFPGRFSGRQFSNSRSEMNVSTLELGDSALYLCASSWGLAGVRTGELFFGEGSRLTVL.

The chain employs TRBV9 and TRBJ2-5, with TRBD1 matching over 8 bases. The germline gives CDR1 SGDLS, CDR2 YYNGEE. The ends lost 4 bases at V and 5 bases at J; junction bases unmatched: 13. The CDR3 is 16 amino acids. The CDR3: CASSPRQGTGGETQYF. CDR3 DNA sequence: TGTGCCAGCAGCCCTCGGCAGGGGACAGGTGGGGAGACCCAGTACTTC.